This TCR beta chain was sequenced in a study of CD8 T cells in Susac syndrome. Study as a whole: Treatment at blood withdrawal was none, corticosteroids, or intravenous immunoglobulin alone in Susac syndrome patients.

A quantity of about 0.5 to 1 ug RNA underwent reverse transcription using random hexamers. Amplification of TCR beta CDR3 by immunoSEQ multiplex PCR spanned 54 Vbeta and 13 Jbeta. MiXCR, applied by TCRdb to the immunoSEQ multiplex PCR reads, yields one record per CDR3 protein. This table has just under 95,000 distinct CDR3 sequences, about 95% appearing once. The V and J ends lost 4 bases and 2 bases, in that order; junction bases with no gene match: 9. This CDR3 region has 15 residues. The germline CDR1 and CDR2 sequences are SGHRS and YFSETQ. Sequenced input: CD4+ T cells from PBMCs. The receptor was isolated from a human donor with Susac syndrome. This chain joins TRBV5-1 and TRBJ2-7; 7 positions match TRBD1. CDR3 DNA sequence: TGCGCCAGCAGCGACCCCCGGGACAGTCCCTACGAGCAGTACTTC. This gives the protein CASSDPRDSPYEQYF.